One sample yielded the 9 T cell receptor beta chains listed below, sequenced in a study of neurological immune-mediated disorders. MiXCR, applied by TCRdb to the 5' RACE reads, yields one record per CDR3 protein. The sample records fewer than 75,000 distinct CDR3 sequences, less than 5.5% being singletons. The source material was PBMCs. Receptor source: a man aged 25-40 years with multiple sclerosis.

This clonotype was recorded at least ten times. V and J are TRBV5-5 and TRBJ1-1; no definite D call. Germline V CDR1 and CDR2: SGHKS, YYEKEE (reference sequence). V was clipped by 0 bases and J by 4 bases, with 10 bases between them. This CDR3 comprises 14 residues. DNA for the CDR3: TGTGCCAGCAGCTTGGCTGGGGTAGGCACTGAAGCTTTCTTT. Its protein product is CASSLAGVGTEAFF. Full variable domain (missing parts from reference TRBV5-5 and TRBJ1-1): DAGVTQSPTHLIKTRGQQVTLRCSPISGHKSVSWYQQVLGQGPQFIFQYYEKEERGRGNFPDRFSARQFPNYSSELNVNALLLGDSALYLCASSLAGVGTEAFFGQGTRLTVV.

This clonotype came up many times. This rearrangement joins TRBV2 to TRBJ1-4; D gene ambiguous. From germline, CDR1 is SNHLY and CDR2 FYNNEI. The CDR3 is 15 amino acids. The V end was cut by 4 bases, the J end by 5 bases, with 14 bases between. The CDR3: CASSGRGNRNEKLFF. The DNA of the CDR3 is TGTGCCAGCAGTGGTCGTGGGAATCGAAATGAAAAACTGTTTTTT.

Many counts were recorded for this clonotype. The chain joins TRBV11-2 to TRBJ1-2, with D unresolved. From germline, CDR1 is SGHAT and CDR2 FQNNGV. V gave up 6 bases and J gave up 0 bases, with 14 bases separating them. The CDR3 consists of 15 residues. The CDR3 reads CASRRRLAANYGYTF. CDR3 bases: TGTGCCAGCAGACGGCGGCTTGCAGCTAACTATGGCTACACCTTC.

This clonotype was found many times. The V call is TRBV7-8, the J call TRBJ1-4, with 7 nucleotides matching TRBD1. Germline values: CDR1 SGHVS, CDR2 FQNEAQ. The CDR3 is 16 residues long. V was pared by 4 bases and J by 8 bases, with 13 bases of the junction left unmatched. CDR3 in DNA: TGTGCCAGCAGCTCAAAGAGAGGGGGCGCAGGAGAAAAACTGTTTTTT. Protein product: CASSSKRGGAGEKLFF.

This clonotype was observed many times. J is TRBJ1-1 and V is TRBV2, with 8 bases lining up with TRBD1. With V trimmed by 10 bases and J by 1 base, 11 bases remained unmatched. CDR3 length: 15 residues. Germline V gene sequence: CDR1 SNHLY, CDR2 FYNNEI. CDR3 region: CATGREGTGNTEAFF. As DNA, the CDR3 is TGTGCCACCGGAAGGGAAGGGACAGGGAACACTGAAGCTTTCTTT.

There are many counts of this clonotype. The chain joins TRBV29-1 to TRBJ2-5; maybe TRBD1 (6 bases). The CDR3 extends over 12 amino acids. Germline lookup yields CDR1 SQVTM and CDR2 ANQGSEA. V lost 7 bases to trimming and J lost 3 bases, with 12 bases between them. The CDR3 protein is CSGGTYKETQYF. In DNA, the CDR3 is TGCAGCGGAGGGACATACAAAGAGACCCAGTACTTC.

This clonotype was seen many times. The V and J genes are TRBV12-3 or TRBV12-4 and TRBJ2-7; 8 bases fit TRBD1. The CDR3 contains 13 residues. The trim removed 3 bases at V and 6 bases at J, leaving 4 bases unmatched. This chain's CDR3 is CASSFHGTGEQYF. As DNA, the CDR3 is TGTGCCAGCAGTTTTCATGGGACAGGCGAGCAGTACTTC.

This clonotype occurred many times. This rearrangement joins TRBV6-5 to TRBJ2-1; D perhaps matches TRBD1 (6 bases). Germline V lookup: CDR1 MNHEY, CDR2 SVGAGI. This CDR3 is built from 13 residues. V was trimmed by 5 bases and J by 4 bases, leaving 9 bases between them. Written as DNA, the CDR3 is TGTGCCAGCAGTCGGACAGAGTACAATGAGCAGTTCTTC. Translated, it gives CASSRTEYNEQFF.

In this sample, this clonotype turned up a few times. The CDR3 DNA sequence: TGTGCCAGCAGTTACGGTGGTGGAGGTGTAGGAGAGCAGTTCTTC. It yields the protein CASSYGGGGVGEQFF. The chain combines TRBV6-6 with TRBJ2-1; tentatively, D is TRBD2 (5 bases). This CDR3 spans 15 amino acids. Germline-derived CDR1 and CDR2 are MNHNY and SVGAGI (reference sequence). V lost 2 bases, J lost 10 bases, and 18 bases lay in between.